The T cell receptor beta chain under discussion was sequenced for a study of Ad26.COV2.S vaccination and SARS-CoV-2 variants. V lost 6 bases and J lost 0, with 14 bases in between. The CDR3 extends over 15 amino acids. Germline CDR1 MNHEY, CDR2 SVGAGI. Assay used: immunoSEQ multiplex PCR; TCRdb lists only in-frame clones, some missing. The data contain about 400,000 clones, roughly 90% of them seen just once; the ten biggest clones take up 1.5% to 2%. The treatment here: roughly 20 received Ad26.COV2.S at low or high dose, single or two shots; about 5 received placebo; per-sample allocation not given. After the first vaccine or placebo injection, samples were drawn on day 63.

The sequenced sample was peripheral blood, obtained in a trial of Ad26.COV2.S vaccine versus placebo. The genes are TRBV6-5 and TRBJ1-1; tentatively, D is TRBD1 (5 bases). This TCR was sampled from a person between 18 and 59 years old who received the Ad26.COV2.S COVID-19 vaccine or a placebo. The CDR3 nucleotides are TGTGCCAGCAGCCGGGACGGCTTCATGAACACTGAAGCTTTCTTT. It is translated as CASSRDGFMNTEAFF.